The subject of this entry is one TCR beta chain. These data come from a study of blood T cell repertoires in COVID-19. The authors' processing: Reference gene primer amplification in the assay estimated nucleated cell counts. Assay used: immunoSEQ multiplex PCR; TCRdb lists only in-frame clones, some missing. Clone size and the V and J calls come from that table; the DNA yielded D and trimming. The profile shows approximately 210,000 clones, roughly 85% of them singletons. The specimen was peripheral blood. This TCR was sampled from a woman in her sixties or seventies with active or convalescent COVID-19.

The CDR3 DNA reads as TGTGCCAGCAGGCTAGCGGGAGGGCCAGGGAATGAGCAGTTCTTC. Residues: CASRLAGGPGNEQFF. The chain is built from TRBV3-1 (or the pseudogene TRBV3-2) and TRBJ2-1; 12 nucleotides agree with TRBD2. V lost 6 bases, J lost 7 bases, and 7 bases stayed unmatched. The germline V gene encodes CDR1 LGHDT and CDR2 YNNKEL (reference sequence). The CDR3 is 15 amino acids.